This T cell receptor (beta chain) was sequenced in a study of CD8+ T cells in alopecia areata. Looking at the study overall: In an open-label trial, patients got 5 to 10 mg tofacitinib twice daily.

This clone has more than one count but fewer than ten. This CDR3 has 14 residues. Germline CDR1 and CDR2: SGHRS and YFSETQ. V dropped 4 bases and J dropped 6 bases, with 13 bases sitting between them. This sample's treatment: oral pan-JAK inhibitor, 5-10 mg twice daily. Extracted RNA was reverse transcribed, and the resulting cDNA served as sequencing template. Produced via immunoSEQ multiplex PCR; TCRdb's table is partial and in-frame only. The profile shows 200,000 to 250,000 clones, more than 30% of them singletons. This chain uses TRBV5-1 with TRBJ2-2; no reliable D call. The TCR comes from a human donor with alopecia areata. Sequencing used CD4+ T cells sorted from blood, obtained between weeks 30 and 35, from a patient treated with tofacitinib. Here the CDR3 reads CASSPLDLAGELFF. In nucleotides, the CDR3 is TGCGCCAGCAGCCCGCTGGACCTAGCCGGGGAGCTGTTTTTT.